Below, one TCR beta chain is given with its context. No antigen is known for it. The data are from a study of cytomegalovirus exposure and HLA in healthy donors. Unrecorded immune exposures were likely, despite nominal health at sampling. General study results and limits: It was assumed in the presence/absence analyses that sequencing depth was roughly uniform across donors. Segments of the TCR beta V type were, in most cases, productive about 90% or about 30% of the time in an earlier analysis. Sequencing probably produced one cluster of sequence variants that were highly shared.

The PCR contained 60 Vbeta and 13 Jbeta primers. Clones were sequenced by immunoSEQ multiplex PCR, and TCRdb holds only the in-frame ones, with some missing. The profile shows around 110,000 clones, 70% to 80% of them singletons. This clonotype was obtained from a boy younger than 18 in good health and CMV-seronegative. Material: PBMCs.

CDR3 sequence: CASSPGTGREKLFF. CDR3 nucleotides: TGTGCCAGCTCACCGGGAACAGGGCGAGAAAAACTGTTTTTT. V is TRBV18 and J is TRBJ1-4, with D maybe TRBD1 (6 bases). From germline, CDR1 is KGHSH and CDR2 LQKENI. The V end lost 3 bases, the J end lost 8 bases, and 13 bases lay between the germline ends. The CDR3 has 14 amino acids.